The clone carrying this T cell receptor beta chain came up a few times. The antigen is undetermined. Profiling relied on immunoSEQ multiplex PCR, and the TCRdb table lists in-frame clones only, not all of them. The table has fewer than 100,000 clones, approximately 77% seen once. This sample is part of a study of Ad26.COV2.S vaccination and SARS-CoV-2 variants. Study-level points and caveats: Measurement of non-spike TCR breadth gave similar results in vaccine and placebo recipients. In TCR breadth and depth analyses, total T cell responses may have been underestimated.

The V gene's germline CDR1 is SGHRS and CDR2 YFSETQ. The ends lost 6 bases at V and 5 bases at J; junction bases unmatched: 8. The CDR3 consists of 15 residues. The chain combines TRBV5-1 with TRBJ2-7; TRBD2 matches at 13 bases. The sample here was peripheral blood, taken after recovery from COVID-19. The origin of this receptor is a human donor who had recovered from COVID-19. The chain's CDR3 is CASTRTSGSRDEQYF. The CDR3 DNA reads TGCGCCAGCACCAGGACTAGCGGGAGTAGGGACGAGCAGTACTTC.